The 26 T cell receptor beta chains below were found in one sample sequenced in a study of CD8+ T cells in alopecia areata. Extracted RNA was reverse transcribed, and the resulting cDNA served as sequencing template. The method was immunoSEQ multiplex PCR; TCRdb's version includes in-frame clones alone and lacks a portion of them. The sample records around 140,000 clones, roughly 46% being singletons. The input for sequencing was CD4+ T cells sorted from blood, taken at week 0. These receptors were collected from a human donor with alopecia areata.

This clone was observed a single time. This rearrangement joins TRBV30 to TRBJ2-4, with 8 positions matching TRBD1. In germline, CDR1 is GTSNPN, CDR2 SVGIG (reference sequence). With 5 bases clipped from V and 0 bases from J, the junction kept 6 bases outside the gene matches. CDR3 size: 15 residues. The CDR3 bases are TGTGCCTGGGAAGAACAGGGGGGAGCCAAAAACATTCAGTACTTC. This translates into CAWEEQGGAKNIQYF.

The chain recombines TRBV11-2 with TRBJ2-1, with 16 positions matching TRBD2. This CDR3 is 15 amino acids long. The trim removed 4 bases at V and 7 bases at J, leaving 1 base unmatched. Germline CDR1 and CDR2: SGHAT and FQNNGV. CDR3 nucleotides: TGTGCCAGCAGCTCGGGACTAGCGGGAGGGAATGAGCAGTTCTTC. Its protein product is CASSSGLAGGNEQFF.

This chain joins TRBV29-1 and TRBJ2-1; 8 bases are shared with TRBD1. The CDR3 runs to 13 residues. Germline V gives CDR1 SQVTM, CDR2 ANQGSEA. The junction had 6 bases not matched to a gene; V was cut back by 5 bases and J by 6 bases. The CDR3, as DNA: TGCAGCGTTAGCGGACAGGGACTCAATGAGCAGTTCTTC. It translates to CSVSGQGLNEQFF.

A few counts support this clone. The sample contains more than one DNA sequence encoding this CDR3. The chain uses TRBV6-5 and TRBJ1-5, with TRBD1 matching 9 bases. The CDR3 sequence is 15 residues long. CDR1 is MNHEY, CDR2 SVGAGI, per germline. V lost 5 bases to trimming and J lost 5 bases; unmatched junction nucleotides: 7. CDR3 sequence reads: CASSRSGTGHQPQHF. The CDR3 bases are TGTGCCAGCAGTAGATCCGGGACAGGGCATCAGCCCCAGCATTTT.

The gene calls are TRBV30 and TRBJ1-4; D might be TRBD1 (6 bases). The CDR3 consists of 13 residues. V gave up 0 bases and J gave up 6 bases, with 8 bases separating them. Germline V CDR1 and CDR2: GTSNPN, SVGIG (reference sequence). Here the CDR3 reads CAWSVQGDEKLFF. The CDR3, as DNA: TGTGCCTGGAGTGTACAGGGAGATGAAAAACTGTTTTTT.

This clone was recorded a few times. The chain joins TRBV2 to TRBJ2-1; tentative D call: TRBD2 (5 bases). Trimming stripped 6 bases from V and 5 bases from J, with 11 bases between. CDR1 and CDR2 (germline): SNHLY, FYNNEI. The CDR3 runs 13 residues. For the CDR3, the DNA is TGTGCCAGCAGGTTCGGAGGAAACAATGAGCAGTTCTTC. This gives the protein CASRFGGNNEQFF.

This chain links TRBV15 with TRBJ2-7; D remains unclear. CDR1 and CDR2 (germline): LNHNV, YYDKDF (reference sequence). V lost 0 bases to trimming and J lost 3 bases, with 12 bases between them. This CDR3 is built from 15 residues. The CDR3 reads CATSRDPRIVYEQYF. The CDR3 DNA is TGTGCCACCAGCAGAGACCCACGGATAGTCTACGAGCAGTACTTC.

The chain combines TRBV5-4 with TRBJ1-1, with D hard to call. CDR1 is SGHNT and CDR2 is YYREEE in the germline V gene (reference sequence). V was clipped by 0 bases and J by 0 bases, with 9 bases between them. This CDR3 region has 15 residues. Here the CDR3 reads CASSLGTAMNTEAFF. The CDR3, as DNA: TGTGCCAGCAGCTTGGGAACAGCAATGAACACTGAAGCTTTCTTT.

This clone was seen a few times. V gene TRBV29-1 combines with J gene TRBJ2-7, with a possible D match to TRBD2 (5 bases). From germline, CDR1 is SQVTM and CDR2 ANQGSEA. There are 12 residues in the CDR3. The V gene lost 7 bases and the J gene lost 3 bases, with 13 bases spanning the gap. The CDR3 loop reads CSAAAGRYEQYF. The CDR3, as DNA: TGCAGCGCCGCGGCGGGCCGCTACGAGCAGTACTTC.

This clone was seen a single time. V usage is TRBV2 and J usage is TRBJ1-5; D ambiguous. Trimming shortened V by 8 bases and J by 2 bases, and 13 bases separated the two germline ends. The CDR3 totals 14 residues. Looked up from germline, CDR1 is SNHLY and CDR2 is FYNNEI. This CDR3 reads CASSSIAGNQPQHF. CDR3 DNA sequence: TGTGCCAGCTCTAGTATTGCCGGCAATCAGCCCCAGCATTTT. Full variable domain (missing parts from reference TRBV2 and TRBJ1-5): EPEVTQTPSHQVTQMGQEVILRCVPISNHLYFYWYRQILGQKVEFLVSFYNNEISEKSEIFDDQFSVERPDGSNFTLKIRSTKLEDSAMYFCASSSIAGNQPQHFGDGTRLSIL.

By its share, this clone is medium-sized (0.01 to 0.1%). The CDR3 here is CASSGGTEAFF. The CDR3 nucleotides read TGTGCCAGCTCAGGGGGCACTGAAGCTTTCTTT. The chain is built from TRBV18 and TRBJ1-1, with a tentative D call TRBD1 (5 bases). Trimming removed 5 bases at V and 4 bases at J, with 5 bases between. CDR1 and CDR2 from the germline V gene are KGHSH and LQKENI. The CDR3 has 11 residues.

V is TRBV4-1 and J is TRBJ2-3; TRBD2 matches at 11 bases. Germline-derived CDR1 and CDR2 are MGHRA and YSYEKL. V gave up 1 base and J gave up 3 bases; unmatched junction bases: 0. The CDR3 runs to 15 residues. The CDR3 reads CASSQGLAGTDTQYF. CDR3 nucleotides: TGCGCCAGCAGCCAAGGACTAGCGGGGACAGATACGCAGTATTTT.

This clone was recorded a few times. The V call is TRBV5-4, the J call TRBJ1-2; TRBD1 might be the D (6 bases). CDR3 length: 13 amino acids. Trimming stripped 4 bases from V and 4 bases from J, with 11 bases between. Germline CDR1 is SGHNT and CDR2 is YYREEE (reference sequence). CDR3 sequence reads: CASSPAGVYGYTF. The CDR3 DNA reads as TGTGCCAGCAGCCCCGCAGGGGTCTATGGCTACACCTTC.

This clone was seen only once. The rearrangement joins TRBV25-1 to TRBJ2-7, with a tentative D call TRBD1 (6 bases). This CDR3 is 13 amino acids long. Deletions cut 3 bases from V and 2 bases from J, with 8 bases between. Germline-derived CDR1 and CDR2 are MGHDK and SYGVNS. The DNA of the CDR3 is TGTGCCAGCAGTGAGGGACAACCCTACGAGCAGTACTTC. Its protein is CASSEGQPYEQYF.

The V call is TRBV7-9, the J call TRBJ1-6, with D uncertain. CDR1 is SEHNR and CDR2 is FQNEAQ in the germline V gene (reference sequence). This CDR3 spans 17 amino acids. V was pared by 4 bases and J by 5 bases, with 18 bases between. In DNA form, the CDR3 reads TGTGCCAGCAGCTCCCACGTCCTAACAGTGGATAATTCACCCCTCCACTTT. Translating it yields CASSSHVLTVDNSPLHF.

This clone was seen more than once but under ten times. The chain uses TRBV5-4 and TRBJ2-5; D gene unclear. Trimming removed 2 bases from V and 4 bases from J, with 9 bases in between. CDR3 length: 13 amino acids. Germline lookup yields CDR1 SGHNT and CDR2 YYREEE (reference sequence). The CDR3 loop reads CASSFPTRETQYF. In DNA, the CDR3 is TGTGCCAGCAGCTTTCCCACCCGAGAGACCCAGTACTTC. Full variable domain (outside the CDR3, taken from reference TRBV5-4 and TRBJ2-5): ETGVTQSPTHLIKTRGQQVTLRCSSQSGHNTVSWYQQALGQGPQFIFQYYREEENGRGNFPPRFSGLQFPNYSSELNVNALELDDSALYLCASSFPTRETQYFGPGTRLLVL.

The chain's CDR3 is CATSRDQGYEQYF. DNA of the CDR3: TGTGCCACCAGCAGAGATCAAGGATACGAGCAGTACTTC. The chain is built from TRBV15 and TRBJ2-7; unclear D gene. V was pared by 0 bases and J by 4 bases, with 7 bases between. Germline V gene lookup returns CDR1 LNHNV and CDR2 YYDKDF (reference sequence). The CDR3 runs 13 residues.

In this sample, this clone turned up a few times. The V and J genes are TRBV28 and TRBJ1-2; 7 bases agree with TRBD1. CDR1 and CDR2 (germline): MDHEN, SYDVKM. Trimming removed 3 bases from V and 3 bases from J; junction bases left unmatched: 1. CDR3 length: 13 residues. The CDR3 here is CASSFGTDYGYTF. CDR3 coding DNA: TGTGCCAGCAGTTTCGGGACAGACTATGGCTACACCTTC.

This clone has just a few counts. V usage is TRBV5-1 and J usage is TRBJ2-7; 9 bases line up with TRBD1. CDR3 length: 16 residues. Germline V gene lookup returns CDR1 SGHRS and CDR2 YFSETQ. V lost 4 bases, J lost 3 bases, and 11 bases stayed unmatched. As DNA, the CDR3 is TGCGCCAGCAGCCAGACGGCCGGGACAGGGAGCTACGAGCAGTACTTC. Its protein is CASSQTAGTGSYEQYF. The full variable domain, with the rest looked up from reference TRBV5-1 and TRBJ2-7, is KAGVTQTPRYLIKTRGQQVTLSCSPISGHRSVSWYQQTPGQGLQFLFEYFSETQRNKGNFPGRFSGRQFSNSRSEMNVSTLELGDSALYLCASSQTAGTGSYEQYFGPGTRLTVT.

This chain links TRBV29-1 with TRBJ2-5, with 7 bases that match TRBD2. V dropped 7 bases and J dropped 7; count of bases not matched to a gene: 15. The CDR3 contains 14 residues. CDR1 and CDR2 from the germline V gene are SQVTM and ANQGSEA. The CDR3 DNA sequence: TGCAGCGGAGGGACTATCGACCCCGGTGGGACCCAGTACTTC. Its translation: CSGGTIDPGGTQYF. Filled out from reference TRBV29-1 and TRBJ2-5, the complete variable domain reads SAVISQKPSRDICQRGTSLTIQCQVDSQVTMMFWYRQQPGQSLTLIATANQGSEATYESGFVIDKFPISRPNLTFSTLTVSNMSPEDSSIYLCSGGTIDPGGTQYFGPGTRLLVL.

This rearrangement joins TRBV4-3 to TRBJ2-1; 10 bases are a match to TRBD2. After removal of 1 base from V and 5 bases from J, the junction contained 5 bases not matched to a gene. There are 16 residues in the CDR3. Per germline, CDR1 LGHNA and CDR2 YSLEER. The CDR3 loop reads CASSQAGLAPDNEQFF. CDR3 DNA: TGCGCCAGCAGCCAAGCGGGACTAGCGCCCGACAATGAGCAGTTCTTC.

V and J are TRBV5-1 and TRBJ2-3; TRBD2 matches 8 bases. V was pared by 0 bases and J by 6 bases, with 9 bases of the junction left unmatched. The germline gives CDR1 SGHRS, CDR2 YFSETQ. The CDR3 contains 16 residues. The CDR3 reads CASSLGAGDSFDTQYF. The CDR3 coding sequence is TGCGCCAGCAGCTTGGGAGCGGGAGATTCGTTCGATACGCAGTATTTT.

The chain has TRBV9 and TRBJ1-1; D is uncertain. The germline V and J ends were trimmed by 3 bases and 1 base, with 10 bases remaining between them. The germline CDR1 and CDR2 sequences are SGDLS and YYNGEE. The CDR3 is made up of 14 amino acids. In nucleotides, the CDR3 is TGTGCCAGCAGCGCCCAGGTAGGGAACACTGAAGCTTTCTTT. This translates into CASSAQVGNTEAFF.

CDR3 nucleotides: TGCGCCAGCAGCATCGACAGGGGGTGGAACGAGCAGTACTTC. Its protein is CASSIDRGWNEQYF. The chain employs TRBV5-1 and TRBJ2-7; 9 positions match TRBD1. The germline V gene encodes CDR1 SGHRS and CDR2 YFSETQ. The ends lost 4 bases at V and 5 bases at J; junction bases unmatched: 7. The CDR3 spans 14 residues.

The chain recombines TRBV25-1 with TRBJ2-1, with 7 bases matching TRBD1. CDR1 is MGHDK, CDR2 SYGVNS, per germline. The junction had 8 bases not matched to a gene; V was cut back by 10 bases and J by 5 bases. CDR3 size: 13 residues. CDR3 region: CATLRTGDNEQFF. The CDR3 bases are TGTGCCACACTACGGACAGGCGACAATGAGCAGTTCTTC.

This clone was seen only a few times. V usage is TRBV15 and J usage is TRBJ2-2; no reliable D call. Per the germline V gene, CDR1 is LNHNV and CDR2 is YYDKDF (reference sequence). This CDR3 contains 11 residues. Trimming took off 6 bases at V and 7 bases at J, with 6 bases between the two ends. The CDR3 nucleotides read TGTGCCACCAGTGGGGACGGGGAGCTGTTTTTT. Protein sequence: CATSGDGELFF.